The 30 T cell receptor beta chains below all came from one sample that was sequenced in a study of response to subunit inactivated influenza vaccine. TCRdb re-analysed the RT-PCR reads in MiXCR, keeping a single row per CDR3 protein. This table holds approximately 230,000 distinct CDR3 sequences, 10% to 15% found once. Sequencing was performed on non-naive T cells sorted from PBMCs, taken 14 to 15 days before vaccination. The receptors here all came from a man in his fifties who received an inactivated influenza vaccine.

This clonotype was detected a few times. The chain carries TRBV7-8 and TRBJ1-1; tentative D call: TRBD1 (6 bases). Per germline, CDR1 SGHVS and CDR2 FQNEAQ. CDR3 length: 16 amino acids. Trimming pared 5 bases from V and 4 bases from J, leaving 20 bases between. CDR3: CASSLSSGGQGTEAFF. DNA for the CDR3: TGTGCCAGCAGCCTGTCGTCGGGGGGCCAGGGCACTGAAGCTTTCTTT.

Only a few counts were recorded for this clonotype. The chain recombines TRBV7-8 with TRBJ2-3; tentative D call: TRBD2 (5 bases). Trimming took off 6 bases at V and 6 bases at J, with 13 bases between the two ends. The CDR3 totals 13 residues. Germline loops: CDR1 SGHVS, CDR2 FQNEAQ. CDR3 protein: CASRPTWEDTQYF. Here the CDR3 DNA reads TGTGCCAGCAGACCGACGTGGGAGGATACGCAGTATTTT.

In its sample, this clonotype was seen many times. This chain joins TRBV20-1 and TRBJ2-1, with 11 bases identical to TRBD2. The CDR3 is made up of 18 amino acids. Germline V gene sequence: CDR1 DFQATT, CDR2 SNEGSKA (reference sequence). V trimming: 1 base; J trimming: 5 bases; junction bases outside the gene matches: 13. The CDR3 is CSARVTSGSSQGNNEQFF. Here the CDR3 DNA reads TGCAGTGCTAGAGTCACTAGCGGGAGTTCTCAGGGTAACAATGAGCAGTTCTTC.

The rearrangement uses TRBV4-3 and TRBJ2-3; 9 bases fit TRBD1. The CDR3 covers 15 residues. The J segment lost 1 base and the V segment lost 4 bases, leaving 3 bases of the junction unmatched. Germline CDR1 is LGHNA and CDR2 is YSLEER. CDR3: CASSRRTGGTDTQYF. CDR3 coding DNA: TGCGCCAGCAGCCGGAGGACAGGGGGCACAGATACGCAGTATTTT.

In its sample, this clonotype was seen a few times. The CDR3, as DNA: TGTGCCAGCAGCTTGAGTTTATTAGGGGCGATGGGTCAGTTCTTC. Amino acid sequence: CASSLSLLGAMGQFF. J is TRBJ2-1 and V is TRBV5-8; maybe TRBD1 (5 bases). The germline CDR1 and CDR2 sequences are SGHTS and YDEGEE. This CDR3 comprises 15 residues. With 1 base removed from V and 13 bases from J, the gap between germline ends came to 21 bases.

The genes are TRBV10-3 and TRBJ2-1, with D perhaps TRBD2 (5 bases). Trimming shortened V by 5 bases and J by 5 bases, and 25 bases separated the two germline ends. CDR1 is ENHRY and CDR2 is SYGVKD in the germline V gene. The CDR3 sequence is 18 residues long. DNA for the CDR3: TGTGCCATCAGTTTAAGTCTTAAACTCAGCGGTTCGAACAATGAGCAGTTCTTC. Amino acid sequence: CAISLSLKLSGSNNEQFF.

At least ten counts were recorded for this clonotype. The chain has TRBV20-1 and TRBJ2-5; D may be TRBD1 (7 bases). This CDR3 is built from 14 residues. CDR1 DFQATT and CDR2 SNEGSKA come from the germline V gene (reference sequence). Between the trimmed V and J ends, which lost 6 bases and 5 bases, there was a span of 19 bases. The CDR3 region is CSALAGGGGETQYF. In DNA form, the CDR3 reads TGCAGTGCCCTGGCTGGAGGGGGCGGCGAGACCCAGTACTTC.

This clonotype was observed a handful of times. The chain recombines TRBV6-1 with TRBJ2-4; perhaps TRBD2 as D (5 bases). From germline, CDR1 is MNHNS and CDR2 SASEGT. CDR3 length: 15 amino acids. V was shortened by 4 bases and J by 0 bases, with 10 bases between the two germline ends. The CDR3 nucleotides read TGTGCCAGCAGTGCCGGCGGACTAGCCAAAAACATTCAGTACTTC. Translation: CASSAGGLAKNIQYF.

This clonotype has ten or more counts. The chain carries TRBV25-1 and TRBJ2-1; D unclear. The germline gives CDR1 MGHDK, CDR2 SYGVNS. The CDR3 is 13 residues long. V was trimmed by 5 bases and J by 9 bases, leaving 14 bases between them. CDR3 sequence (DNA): TGTGCCAGCAGTATCGGGCACGATCTTGAGCAGTTCTTC. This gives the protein CASSIGHDLEQFF.

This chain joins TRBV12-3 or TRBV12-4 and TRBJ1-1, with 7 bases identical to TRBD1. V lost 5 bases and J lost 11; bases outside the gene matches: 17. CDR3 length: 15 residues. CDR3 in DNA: TGTGCCAGCAGTGCCCCGGGACAGCGGGGAAGGTTGGCTTTCTTT. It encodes CASSAPGQRGRLAFF.

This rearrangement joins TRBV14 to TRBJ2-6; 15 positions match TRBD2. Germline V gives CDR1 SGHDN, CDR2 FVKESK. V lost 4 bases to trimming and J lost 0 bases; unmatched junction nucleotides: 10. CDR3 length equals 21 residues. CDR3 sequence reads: CASSPMGLAGGPVSGANVLTF. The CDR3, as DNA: TGTGCCAGCAGCCCCATGGGACTAGCGGGAGGACCTGTCTCTGGGGCCAACGTCCTGACTTTC. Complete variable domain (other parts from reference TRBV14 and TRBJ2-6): EAGVTQFPSHSVIEKGQTVTLRCDPISGHDNLYWYRRVMGKEIKFLLHFVKESKQDESGMPNNRFLAERTGGTYSTLKVQPAELEDSGVYFCASSPMGLAGGPVSGANVLTFGAGSRLTVL.

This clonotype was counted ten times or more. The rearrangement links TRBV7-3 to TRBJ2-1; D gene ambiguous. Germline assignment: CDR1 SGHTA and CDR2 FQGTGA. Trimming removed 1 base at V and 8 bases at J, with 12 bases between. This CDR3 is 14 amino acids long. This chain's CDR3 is CASSLNGVIDEQFF. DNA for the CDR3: TGTGCCAGCAGCTTAAACGGCGTTATTGATGAGCAGTTCTTC.

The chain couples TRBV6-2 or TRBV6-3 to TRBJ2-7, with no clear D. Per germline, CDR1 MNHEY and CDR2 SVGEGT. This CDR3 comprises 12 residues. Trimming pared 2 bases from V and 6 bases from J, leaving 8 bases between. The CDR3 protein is CASSYVSLEQYF. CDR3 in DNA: TGTGCCAGCAGTTACGTATCTCTCGAGCAGTACTTC.

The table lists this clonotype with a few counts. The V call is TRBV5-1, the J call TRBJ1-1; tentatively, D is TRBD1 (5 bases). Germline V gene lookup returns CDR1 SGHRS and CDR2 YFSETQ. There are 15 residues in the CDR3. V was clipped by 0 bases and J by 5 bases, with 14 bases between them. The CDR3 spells CASSLANPQGTEAFF. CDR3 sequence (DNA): TGCGCCAGCAGCTTGGCCAACCCCCAGGGAACTGAAGCTTTCTTT. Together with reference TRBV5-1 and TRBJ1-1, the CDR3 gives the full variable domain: KAGVTQTPRYLIKTRGQQVTLSCSPISGHRSVSWYQQTPGQGLQFLFEYFSETQRNKGNFPGRFSGRQFSNSRSEMNVSTLELGDSALYLCASSLANPQGTEAFFGQGTRLTVV.

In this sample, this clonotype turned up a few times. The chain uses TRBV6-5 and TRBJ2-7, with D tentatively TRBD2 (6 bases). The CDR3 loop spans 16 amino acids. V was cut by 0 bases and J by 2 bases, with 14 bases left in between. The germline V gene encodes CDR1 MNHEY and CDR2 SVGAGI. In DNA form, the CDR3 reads TGTGCCAGCAGTTACTCGGGGGGTCCCCGTACCTACGAGCAGTACTTC. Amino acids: CASSYSGGPRTYEQYF.

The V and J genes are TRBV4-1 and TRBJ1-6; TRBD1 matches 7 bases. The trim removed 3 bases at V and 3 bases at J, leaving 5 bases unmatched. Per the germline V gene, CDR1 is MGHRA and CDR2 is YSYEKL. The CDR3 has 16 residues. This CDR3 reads CASSQAGTVYNSPLHF. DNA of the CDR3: TGCGCCAGCAGCCAGGCGGGGACAGTCTATAATTCACCCCTCCACTTT.

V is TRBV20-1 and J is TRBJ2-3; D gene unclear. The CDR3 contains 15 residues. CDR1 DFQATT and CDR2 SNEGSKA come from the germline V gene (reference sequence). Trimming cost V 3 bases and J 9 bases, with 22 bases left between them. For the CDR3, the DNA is TGCAGTGCTAGCATGGACGCCACCGCCCCCGGGACGCAGTATTTT. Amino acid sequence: CSASMDATAPGTQYF.

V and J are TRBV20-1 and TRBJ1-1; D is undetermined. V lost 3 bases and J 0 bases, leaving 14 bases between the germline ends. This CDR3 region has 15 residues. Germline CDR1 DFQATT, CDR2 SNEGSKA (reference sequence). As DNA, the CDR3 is TGCAGTGCTAGCCTAGATCAGACTATGAACACTGAAGCTTTCTTT. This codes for CSASLDQTMNTEAFF.

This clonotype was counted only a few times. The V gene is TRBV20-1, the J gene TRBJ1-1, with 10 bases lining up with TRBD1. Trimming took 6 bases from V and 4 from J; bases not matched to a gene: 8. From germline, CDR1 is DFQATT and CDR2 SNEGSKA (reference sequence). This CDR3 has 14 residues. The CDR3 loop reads CSAGARQGATEAFF. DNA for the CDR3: TGCAGTGCAGGGGCTAGACAGGGGGCCACTGAAGCTTTCTTT.

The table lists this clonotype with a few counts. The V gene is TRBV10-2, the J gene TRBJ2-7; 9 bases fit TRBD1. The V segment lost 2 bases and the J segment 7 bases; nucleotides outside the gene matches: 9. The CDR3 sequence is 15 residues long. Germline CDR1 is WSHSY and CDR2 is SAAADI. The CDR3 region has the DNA TGCGCCAGCAGTGAGATTATGACAGGGGGAGAAGAGCAGTACTTC. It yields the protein CASSEIMTGGEEQYF.

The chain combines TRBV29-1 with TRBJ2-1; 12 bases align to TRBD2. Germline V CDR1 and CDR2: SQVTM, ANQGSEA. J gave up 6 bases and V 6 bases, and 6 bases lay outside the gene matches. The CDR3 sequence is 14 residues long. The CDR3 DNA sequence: TGCAGCGTAGAGACTAGCGGGAGTCTCAATGAGCAGTTCTTC. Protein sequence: CSVETSGSLNEQFF.

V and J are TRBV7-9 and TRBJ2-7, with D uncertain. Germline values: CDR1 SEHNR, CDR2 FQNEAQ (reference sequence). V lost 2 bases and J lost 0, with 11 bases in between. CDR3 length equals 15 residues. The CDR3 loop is CASSLSVWSSYEQYF. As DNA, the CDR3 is TGTGCCAGCAGCTTAAGTGTCTGGAGCTCCTACGAGCAGTACTTC.

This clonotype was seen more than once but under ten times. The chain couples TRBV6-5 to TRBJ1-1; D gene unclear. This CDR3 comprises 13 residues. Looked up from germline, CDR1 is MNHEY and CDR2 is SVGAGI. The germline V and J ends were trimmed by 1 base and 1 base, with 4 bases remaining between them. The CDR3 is CASSYWRNTEAFF. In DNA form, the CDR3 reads TGTGCCAGCAGTTACTGGCGGAACACTGAAGCTTTCTTT.

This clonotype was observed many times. The CDR3 DNA reads as TGCGCCAGCAGCTTAGAGATAGGCACTGAAGCTTTCTTT. This encodes CASSLEIGTEAFF. The chain links TRBV5-1 to TRBJ1-1; D not certain. The V and J ends lost 2 bases and 4 bases respectively, with 9 bases between them. The CDR3 totals 13 residues. Germline CDR1 SGHRS, CDR2 YFSETQ.

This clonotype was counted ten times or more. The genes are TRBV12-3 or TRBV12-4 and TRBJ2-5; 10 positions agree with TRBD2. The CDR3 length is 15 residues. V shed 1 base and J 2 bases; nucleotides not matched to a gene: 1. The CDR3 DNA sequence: TGTGCCAGCAGTTTAGGAGCGGGGGGGCAAGAGACCCAGTACTTC. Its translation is CASSLGAGGQETQYF.

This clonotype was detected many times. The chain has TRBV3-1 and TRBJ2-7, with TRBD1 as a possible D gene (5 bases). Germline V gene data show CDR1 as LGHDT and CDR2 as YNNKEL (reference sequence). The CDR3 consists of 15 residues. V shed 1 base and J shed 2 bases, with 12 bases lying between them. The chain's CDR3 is CASSQAGRVPYEQYF. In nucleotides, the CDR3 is TGTGCCAGCAGCCAAGCGGGCAGGGTCCCCTACGAGCAGTACTTC.

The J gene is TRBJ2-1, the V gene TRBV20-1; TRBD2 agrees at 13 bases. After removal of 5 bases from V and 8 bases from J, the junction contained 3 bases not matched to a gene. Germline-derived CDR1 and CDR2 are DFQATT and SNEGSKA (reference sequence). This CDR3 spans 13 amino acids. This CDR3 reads CSAWTSGRHEQFF. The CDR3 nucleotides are TGCAGTGCTTGGACTAGCGGGAGACATGAGCAGTTCTTC.

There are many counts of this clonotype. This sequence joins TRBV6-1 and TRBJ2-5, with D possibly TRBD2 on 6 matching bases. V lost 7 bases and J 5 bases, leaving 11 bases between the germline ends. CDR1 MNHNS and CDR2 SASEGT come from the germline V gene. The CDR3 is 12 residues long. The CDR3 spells CASKRTTETQYF. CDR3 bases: TGTGCCAGCAAAAGGACTACGGAGACCCAGTACTTC.

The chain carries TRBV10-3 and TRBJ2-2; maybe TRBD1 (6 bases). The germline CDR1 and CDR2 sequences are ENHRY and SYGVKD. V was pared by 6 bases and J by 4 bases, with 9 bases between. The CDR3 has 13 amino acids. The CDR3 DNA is TGTGCCATCAGGCAGGGGTCCACCGGGGAGCTGTTTTTT. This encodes CAIRQGSTGELFF.

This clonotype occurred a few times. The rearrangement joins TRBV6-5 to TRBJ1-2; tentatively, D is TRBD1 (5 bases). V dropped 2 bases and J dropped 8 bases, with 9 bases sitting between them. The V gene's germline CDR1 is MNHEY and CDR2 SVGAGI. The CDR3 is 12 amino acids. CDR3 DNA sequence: TGTGCCAGCAGTTACCGAGGGGACGGCTACACCTTC. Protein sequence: CASSYRGDGYTF.